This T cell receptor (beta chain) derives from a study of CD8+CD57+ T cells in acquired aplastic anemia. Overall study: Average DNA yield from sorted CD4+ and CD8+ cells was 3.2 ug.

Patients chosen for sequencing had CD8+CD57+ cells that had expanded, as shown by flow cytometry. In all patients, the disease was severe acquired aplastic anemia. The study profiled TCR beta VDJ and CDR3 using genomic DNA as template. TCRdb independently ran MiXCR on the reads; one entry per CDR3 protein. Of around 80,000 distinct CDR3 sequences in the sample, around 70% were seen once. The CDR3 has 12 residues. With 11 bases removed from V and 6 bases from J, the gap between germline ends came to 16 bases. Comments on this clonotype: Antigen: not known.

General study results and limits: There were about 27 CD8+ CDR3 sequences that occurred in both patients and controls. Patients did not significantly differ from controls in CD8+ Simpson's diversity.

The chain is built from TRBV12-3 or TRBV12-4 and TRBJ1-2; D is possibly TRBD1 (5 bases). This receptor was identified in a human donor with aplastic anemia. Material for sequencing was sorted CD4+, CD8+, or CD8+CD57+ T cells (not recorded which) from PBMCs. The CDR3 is CAGYTGRHGYTF. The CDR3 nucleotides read TGTGCCGGATATACGGGACGCCATGGCTACACCTTC.